The 21 T cell receptor beta chains below all came from one sample that was sequenced in a study of T cells expressing NK-cell markers. TCRdb derives one entry per CDR3 protein from the 5' RACE reads, leaving out DNA. The listing records 500,000 to 700,000 distinct CDR3 sequences. The sample was blood T cells: a sorted CD56 or NKG2C T cell subset, CD4+ or CD8+ T cells, or bulk PBMC T cells (not recorded which). All receptors derive from a man younger than 30 in good health.

The chain employs TRBV11-1 and TRBJ2-3; TCRdb lists TRBD1, though no DNA is available to test this call. The CDR3 sequence is 16 residues long. Germline V gene sequence: CDR1 SGHAT, CDR2 FQDESV (reference sequence). The chain's CDR3 is CASSSLGTGRGVTQYF. Drawing the rest from reference TRBV11-1 and TRBJ2-3, the complete variable domain is EAEVAQSPRYKITEKSQAVAFWCDPISGHATLYWYRQILGQGPELLVQFQDESVVDDSQLPKDRFSAERLKGVDSTLKIQPAELGDSAMYLCASSSLGTGRGVTQYFGPGTRLTVL.

The gene calls are TRBV24-1 and TRBJ2-1. The germline V gene encodes CDR1 KGHDR and CDR2 SFDVKD. The CDR3 spans 17 residues. CDR3 protein: CATSDPFGGTSYNEQFF.

This chain uses TRBV4-1 with TRBJ2-4; checking the TCRdb D call of TRBD1 is not possible without DNA. Germline V gene lookup returns CDR1 MGHRA and CDR2 YSYEKL. The CDR3 contains 16 residues. CDR3 residues: CASSQHLGGEKNIQYF.

The chain carries TRBV7-3 and TRBJ2-3; the TCRdb D gene call, TRBD1, has no DNA to confirm it. In germline, CDR1 is SGHTA, CDR2 FQGTGA. There are 15 residues in the CDR3. CDR3 amino acids: CASSHDRTSTDTQYF.

V usage is TRBV7-9 and J usage is TRBJ2-1. CDR1 and CDR2 (germline): SEHNR, FQNEAQ (reference sequence). The CDR3 totals 14 residues. CDR3 region: CASRPNLNYNEQFF.

V is TRBV27 and J is TRBJ1-2; TCRdb outputs TRBD1, but without DNA this stays unchecked. Germline CDR1 is MNHEY and CDR2 is SMNVEV (reference sequence). This CDR3 contains 14 residues. CDR3 region: CASSSPDRAEGYTF.

The chain uses TRBV7-8 and TRBJ2-1; TCRdb lists TRBD2, though no DNA is available to test this call. Per germline, CDR1 SGHVS and CDR2 FQNEAQ. This CDR3 has 17 amino acids. The CDR3 sequence is CASSTYPSSGKRNEQFF.

The rearrangement links TRBV5-6 to TRBJ2-1; checking the TCRdb D call of TRBD1 is not possible without DNA. Germline V lookup: CDR1 SGHDT, CDR2 YYEEEE. The CDR3 consists of 15 residues. The CDR3 sequence is CASSRTGTGYNEQFF. Variable domain in full (rest from reference TRBV5-6 and TRBJ2-1): DAGVTQSPTHLIKTRGQQVTLRCSPKSGHDTVSWYQQALGQGPQFIFQYYEEEERQRGNFPDRFSGHQFPNYSSELNVNALLLGDSALYLCASSRTGTGYNEQFFGPGTRLTVL.

The CDR3 spells CASSQGGSGTEQYF. The V and J genes are TRBV4-3 and TRBJ2-7. CDR1 and CDR2 from the germline V gene are LGHNA and YSLEER. The CDR3 covers 14 residues.

The gene calls are TRBV11-2 and TRBJ2-1. The CDR3 sequence is 15 residues long. From germline, CDR1 is SGHAT and CDR2 FQNNGV. The CDR3 loop reads CASSQFKKLPNEQFF.

V and J are TRBV5-5 and TRBJ2-5; TCRdb proposes TRBD1, but this gene call is untestable without DNA. Germline V gene lookup returns CDR1 SGHKS and CDR2 YYEKEE (reference sequence). The CDR3 loop spans 14 amino acids. The CDR3 here is CASSPRAGEETQYF.

The gene calls are TRBV6-6 and TRBJ1-1. The CDR3 extends over 13 amino acids. Germline assignment: CDR1 MNHNY and CDR2 SVGAGI (reference sequence). The chain's CDR3 is CASRIAENTEAFF.

The chain has TRBV18 and TRBJ1-2; the D call of TRBD1 rests on TCRdb alone, since no DNA is present to check it. This CDR3 is built from 15 residues. Germline V gene lookup returns CDR1 KGHSH and CDR2 LQKENI. The chain's CDR3 is CASSPGAEANYGYTF.

The chain carries TRBV6-1 and TRBJ2-1; the D call from TCRdb, TRBD2, cannot be confirmed without DNA. Germline V CDR1 and CDR2: MNHNS, SASEGT. CDR3 length: 14 residues. CDR3 residues: CASKGGASGSQQFF.

V is TRBV29-1 and J is TRBJ1-1; absent DNA, TCRdb's TRBD1 call cannot be checked. Germline CDR1 and CDR2: SQVTM and ANQGSEA. This CDR3 has 14 residues. The CDR3 loop reads CSVNPRTGNTEAFF.

The chain links TRBV6-1 to TRBJ2-5; no DNA is available, so the TRBD1 call from TCRdb remains unchecked. The germline CDR1 and CDR2 sequences are MNHNS and SASEGT. The CDR3 length is 13 residues. The CDR3 region is CASTDRGPETQYF.

The chain couples TRBV28 to TRBJ2-1; TCRdb calls TRBD2, which cannot be checked without DNA. CDR3 length: 17 residues. CDR1 is MDHEN and CDR2 is SYDVKM in the germline V gene. The CDR3 is CASSFQGLAGDYNEQFF. The full variable domain, rest sourced from reference TRBV28 and TRBJ2-1, is DVKVTQSSRYLVKRTGEKVFLECVQDMDHENMFWYRQDPGLGLRLIYFSYDVKMKEKGDIPEGYSVSREKKERFSLILESASTNQTSMYLCASSFQGLAGDYNEQFFGPGTRLTVL.

The rearrangement links TRBV4-2 to TRBJ2-1. CDR1 LGHNA and CDR2 YNFKEQ come from the germline V gene. This CDR3 has 11 amino acids. The CDR3 loop reads CASSVDGEQFF.

The chain uses TRBV11-2 and TRBJ2-3. Germline V CDR1 and CDR2: SGHAT, FQNNGV. The CDR3 loop spans 11 amino acids. The CDR3 sequence is CASSRLVTQYF.

This rearrangement joins TRBV5-6 to TRBJ2-1; TCRdb names TRBD1, which stays unverified in the absence of DNA. CDR3 length equals 14 residues. Germline V lookup: CDR1 SGHDT, CDR2 YYEEEE. CDR3 sequence: CASSPDGQGLVQFF.

The genes are TRBV10-3 and TRBJ2-1; TCRdb returns TRBD2, unconfirmable since there is no DNA. The CDR3 runs to 16 residues. CDR1 ENHRY and CDR2 SYGVKD come from the germline V gene. The CDR3 region is CAISESGREGHDEQFF.